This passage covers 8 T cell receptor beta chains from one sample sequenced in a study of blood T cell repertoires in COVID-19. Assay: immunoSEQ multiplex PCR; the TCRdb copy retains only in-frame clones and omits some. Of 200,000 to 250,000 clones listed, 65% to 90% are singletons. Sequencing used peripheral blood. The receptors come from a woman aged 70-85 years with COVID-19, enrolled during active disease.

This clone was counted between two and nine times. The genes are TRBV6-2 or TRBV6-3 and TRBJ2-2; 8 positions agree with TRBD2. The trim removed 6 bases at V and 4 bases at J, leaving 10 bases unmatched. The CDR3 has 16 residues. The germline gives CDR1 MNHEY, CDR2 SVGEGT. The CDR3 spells CASSPFGGAGTGELFF. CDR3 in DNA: TGTGCCAGCAGCCCCTTCGGGGGGGCCGGCACCGGGGAGCTGTTTTTT.

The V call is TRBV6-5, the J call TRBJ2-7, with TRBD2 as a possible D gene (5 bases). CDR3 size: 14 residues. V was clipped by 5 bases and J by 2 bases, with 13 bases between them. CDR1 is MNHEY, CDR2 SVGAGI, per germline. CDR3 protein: CASSRWESTYEQYF. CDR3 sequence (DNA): TGTGCCAGCAGTAGATGGGAGTCAACCTACGAGCAGTACTTC.

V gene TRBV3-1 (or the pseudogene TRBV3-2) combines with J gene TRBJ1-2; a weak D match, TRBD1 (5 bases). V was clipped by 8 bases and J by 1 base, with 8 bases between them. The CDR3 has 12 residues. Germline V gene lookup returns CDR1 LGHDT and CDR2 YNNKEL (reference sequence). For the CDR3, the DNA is TGTGCCAGCTTACAGGATAACTATGGCTACACCTTC. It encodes CASLQDNYGYTF.

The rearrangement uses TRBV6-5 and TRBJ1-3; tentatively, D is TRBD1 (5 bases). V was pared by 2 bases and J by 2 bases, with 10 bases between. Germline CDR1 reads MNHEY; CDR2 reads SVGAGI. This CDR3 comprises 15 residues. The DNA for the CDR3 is TGTGCCAGCAGTTACGCGCCAGGGCCTGGAAACACCATATATTTT. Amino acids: CASSYAPGPGNTIYF.

The CDR3 DNA reads as TGTGCCAGTAGTTCCCAAGCGGGAGGGGAGACCCAGTACTTC. Encoded protein: CASSSQAGGETQYF. The V and J genes are TRBV19 and TRBJ2-5, with TRBD2 matching 10 bases. Per the germline V gene, CDR1 is LNHDA and CDR2 is SQIVND (reference sequence). The ends lost 5 bases at V and 5 bases at J; junction bases unmatched: 5. The CDR3 runs 14 residues. Drawing the rest from reference TRBV19 and TRBJ2-5, the complete variable domain is DGGITQSPKYLFRKEGQNVTLSCEQNLNHDAMYWYRQDPGQGLRLIYYSQIVNDFQKGDIAEGYSVSREKKESFPLTVTSAQKNPTAFYLCASSSQAGGETQYFGPGTRLLVL.

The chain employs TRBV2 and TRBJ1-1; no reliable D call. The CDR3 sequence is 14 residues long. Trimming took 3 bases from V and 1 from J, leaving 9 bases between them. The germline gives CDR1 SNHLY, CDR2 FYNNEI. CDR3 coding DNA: TGTGCCAGCAGTGACCGGGTTAGGAACACTGAAGCTTTCTTT. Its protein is CASSDRVRNTEAFF.

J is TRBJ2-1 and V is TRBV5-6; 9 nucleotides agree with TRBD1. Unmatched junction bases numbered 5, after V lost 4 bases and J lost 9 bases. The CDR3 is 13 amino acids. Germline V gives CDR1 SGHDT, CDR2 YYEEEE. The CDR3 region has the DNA TGTGCCAGCAGCGCAACAGGGGGCGGTGAGCAGTTCTTC. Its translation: CASSATGGGEQFF.

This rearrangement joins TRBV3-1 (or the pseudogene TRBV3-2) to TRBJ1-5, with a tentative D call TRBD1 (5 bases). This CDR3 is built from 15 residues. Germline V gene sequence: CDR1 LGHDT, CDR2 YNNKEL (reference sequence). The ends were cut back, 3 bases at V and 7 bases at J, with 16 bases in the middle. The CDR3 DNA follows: TGTGCCAGCAGCCAGGGACTGCCACCTGCGCAGCCCCAGCATTTT. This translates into CASSQGLPPAQPQHF.